This entry lists 10 T cell receptor beta chains sequenced from one sample in a study of molecular identifiers for immune sequencing clone quantification. Each CDR3 protein is one row after TCRdb ran MiXCR on the PCR reads. The data show roughly 630,000 distinct CDR3 sequences, 25% seen once. The sample consisted of naive CD8+ T cells from blood, with Jurkat cell RNA spiked in. The subset was: FACS-sorted CD8+CD4-CCR7+CD45RA+ naive T cells. The receptors were gathered from a human donor in good health. Some libraries in this study had Jurkat cell RNA spiked in.

This clonotype was seen at least ten times. The chain combines TRBV12-3 or TRBV12-4 with TRBJ2-2; D gene uncertain. Trimming cost V 6 bases and J 5 bases, with 7 bases left between them. The length of the CDR3 is 12 residues. This CDR3 reads CASRARTGELFF. In nucleotides, the CDR3 is TGTGCCAGCAGGGCTAGGACCGGGGAGCTGTTTTTT.

This chain joins TRBV12-3 or TRBV12-4 and TRBJ2-2; maybe TRBD2 (6 bases). V lost 4 bases, J lost 2 bases, and 14 bases lay in between. The CDR3 loop spans 16 amino acids. The CDR3 bases are TGTGCCAGCAGTTACAGACTAGGGAGAAACACCGGGGAGCTGTTTTTT. This sequence encodes CASSYRLGRNTGELFF.

This rearrangement joins TRBV28 to TRBJ1-1, with 9 bases identical to TRBD1. Germline CDR1 MDHEN, CDR2 SYDVKM. J gave up 7 bases and V 10 bases, and 13 bases lay outside the gene matches. CDR3 length equals 14 residues. DNA for the CDR3: TGTGCCACCTCTTTCGGGACAGGGATGATTGAAGCTTTCTTT. Its translation is CATSFGTGMIEAFF.

The chain employs TRBV28 and TRBJ2-7; D gene uncertain. This CDR3 is built from 13 residues. V was cut by 8 bases and J by 3 bases, with 14 bases left in between. Germline V gene lookup returns CDR1 MDHEN and CDR2 SYDVKM. The CDR3 sequence is CASRPTGNYEQYF. CDR3 coding DNA: TGTGCCAGCCGACCAACGGGCAACTACGAGCAGTACTTC.

This clonotype was detected many times. This chain links TRBV29-1 with TRBJ1-2, with a possible D match to TRBD1 (5 bases). V was shortened by 0 bases and J by 3 bases, with 8 bases between the two germline ends. The CDR3 has 13 amino acids. From germline, CDR1 is SQVTM and CDR2 ANQGSEA. CDR3 protein: CSVEDDRYYGYTF. CDR3 coding DNA: TGCAGCGTTGAAGACGACAGATACTATGGCTACACCTTC.

On this clonotype: With a much larger clone just one base away, this may be a read error. This chain joins TRBV12-3 or TRBV12-4 and TRBJ2-3; D is tentatively TRBD1 or TRBD2 (5 bases each). The CDR3 extends over 16 amino acids. CDR3 in DNA: TGTGCCTGCAGTTTTGTTGGCCCGAGGGGCCCAGATACGCAGTATTTT. Its translation is CACSFVGPRGPDTQYF.

This clonotype was seen a few times. V usage is TRBV6-6 and J usage is TRBJ2-7; the D gene is possibly TRBD2 (6 bases). With 5 bases removed from V and 3 bases from J, the gap between germline ends came to 8 bases. CDR3 length: 12 amino acids. The germline gives CDR1 MNHNY, CDR2 SVGAGI (reference sequence). The chain's CDR3 is CASSGDFYEQYF. In DNA, the CDR3 is TGTGCCAGCAGTGGGGACTTCTACGAGCAGTACTTC.

This clonotype was counted ten times or more. V usage is TRBV4-3 and J usage is TRBJ1-5, with D unresolved. There are 15 residues in the CDR3. Trimming removed 0 bases at V and 7 bases at J, with 13 bases between. Germline CDR1 is LGHNA and CDR2 is YSLEER. This CDR3 is CASSQDRVLGQPQHF. CDR3 bases: TGCGCCAGCAGCCAAGACCGGGTCTTGGGGCAGCCCCAGCATTTT.

The table lists this clonotype with a few counts. The rearrangement links TRBV27 to TRBJ2-1; TRBD2 matches at 7 bases. The CDR3 length is 13 residues. The J segment lost 4 bases and the V segment lost 6 bases, leaving 3 bases of the junction unmatched. Germline assignment: CDR1 MNHEY and CDR2 SMNVEV (reference sequence). CDR3 in amino acids: CASRREGYNEQFF. DNA of the CDR3: TGTGCCAGCAGGAGGGAGGGGTACAATGAGCAGTTCTTC.

This clonotype showed up just a few times. The chain is built from TRBV6-2 or TRBV6-3 and TRBJ1-6; 8 bases are shared with TRBD1. CDR1 and CDR2 from the germline V gene are MNHEY and SVGEGT. The V segment lost 8 bases and the J segment 3 bases; nucleotides outside the gene matches: 12. This CDR3 region has 17 residues. CDR3: CASGRTGIRYYNSPLHF. DNA for the CDR3: TGTGCCAGCGGGAGGACAGGGATCCGCTACTATAATTCACCCCTCCACTTT.